This T cell receptor (beta chain) was sequenced for a study of shared T cell receptors in the human thymus. Germline V gives CDR1 SGHRS, CDR2 YFSETQ. The V end was cut by 7 bases, the J end by 2 bases, with 10 bases between. This CDR3 is built from 13 residues. The repertoire was sequenced with immunoSEQ multiplex PCR; TCRdb's copy has only in-frame clones and lacks some. The sample lists about 660,000 clones, roughly 90% seen once, with around 0.0099% in the top ten. This same sample was also taken into another study, of human thymus T cells.

V and J are TRBV5-1 and TRBJ1-3; a possible D gene is TRBD1 (5 bases). This clonotype was sampled from a boy in the first two years of life with a congenital heart defect. The sample consisted of thymocytes. The CDR3 loop is CASQGGPGNTIYF. CDR3 sequence (DNA): TGCGCCAGCCAGGGTGGTCCTGGAAACACCATATATTTT.